This passage covers 5 T cell receptor beta chains from one sample sequenced in a study of STAT3 mutations in large granular lymphocyte leukemia. Their antigens remain unidentified. Sequencing was performed with immunoSEQ multiplex PCR; in TCRdb, only in-frame clones are kept and a portion is missing. The table has 2,500 or so clones, approximately 31% seen once. The study, taken as a whole, reports: Every T-cell large granular lymphocyte leukemia patient had at least one immunodominant TCR beta clonotype.

Sequenced input: PBMCs. The receptor source for this set is a human donor with T large granular lymphocyte leukemia. Some clones in this sample may be carry-over from other donors' samples.

The DNA for the CDR3 is TGTGCCAGCAGCCAAGAGCGGGGGGGCCAAGAGACCCAGTACTTC. This codes for CASSQERGGQETQYF. This chain connects TRBV4-2 to TRBJ2-5; the match to TRBD2 covers 9 bases. The germline V gene has CDR1 LGHNA and CDR2 YNFKEQ. The junction had 0 bases not matched to a gene; V was cut back by 0 bases and J by 1 base. This CDR3 is 15 amino acids long.

The chain combines TRBV4-1 with TRBJ1-2; tentatively, D is TRBD1 (6 bases). The CDR3 has 14 amino acids. Trimming took 0 bases from V and 3 from J, leaving 8 bases between them. Germline V gene data show CDR1 as MGHRA and CDR2 as YSYEKL. The CDR3 reads CASSQEQGHYGYTF. CDR3 in DNA: TGCGCCAGCAGCCAAGAACAGGGTCACTATGGCTACACCTTC.

This clone was observed a handful of times. The chain carries TRBV7-9 and TRBJ2-3; possible D gene TRBD2, 6 bases. The CDR3 length is 15 residues. V lost 4 bases and J lost 5, with 16 bases in between. Germline V gene data show CDR1 as SEHNR and CDR2 as FQNEAQ (reference sequence). CDR3 nucleotides: TGTGCCAGCAGCTCAACCGGGGGACCCCAAGATACGCAGTATTTT. It translates to CASSSTGGPQDTQYF.

The chain uses TRBV30 and TRBJ2-7; D is possibly TRBD1 or TRBD2 (5 bases each). The CDR3 contains 15 residues. Trimming took off 3 bases at V and 0 bases at J, with 15 bases between the two ends. CDR1 and CDR2 from the germline V gene are GTSNPN and SVGIG (reference sequence). As DNA, the CDR3 is TGTGCCTGGAGGCTACCGGGACCCAACTCCTACGAGCAGTACTTC. Translation gives CAWRLPGPNSYEQYF.

The chain recombines TRBV19 with TRBJ2-1; D is uncertain. The germline V gene encodes CDR1 LNHDA and CDR2 SQIVND (reference sequence). This CDR3 has 12 residues. Trimming left V 4 bases short and J 4 bases short, with 5 bases between. The CDR3 reads CASSRLYNEQFF. For the CDR3, the DNA is TGTGCCAGTAGTAGACTTTACAATGAGCAGTTCTTC.